The rows below give T cell receptor beta chains drawn from one sample of a study of T cell changes during pregnancy in multiple sclerosis. TCRdb keeps only in-frame clones here, not all; method: immunoSEQ multiplex PCR. The sample lists some 97,000 clones; 85% to 95% were seen once. The source material was peripheral blood, sampled in the second trimester of pregnancy. These receptors all stem from a female donor with multiple sclerosis, enrolled in a pregnancy study. Each CDR3 is given with its conserved first and last residue. Each record gives: J gene, V gene, clone size, D gene, CDR3 protein, CDR3 DNA. D genes are given only for firm matches. The size field is filled for only some rows; it gives once, few, many or a size class.

>TRBJ2-4|TRBV19|.|.
CASTQGKNIQYF
TGTGCCAGTACCCAGGGCAAAAACATTCAGTACTTC
>TRBJ2-7|TRBV30|.|TRBD1
CAWRFRTGNYEQYF
TGTGCCTGGAGATTCAGGACAGGGAACTACGAGCAGTACTTC
>TRBJ1-5|TRBV11-2|.|TRBD1
CASSFGTGLGQPQHF
TGTGCCAGCAGCTTCGGGACAGGGTTGGGTCAGCCCCAGCATTTT
>TRBJ1-5|TRBV28|.|TRBD1
CASSPLWTGSNQPQHF
TGTGCCAGCAGTCCCCTGTGGACAGGGAGCAATCAGCCCCAGCATTTT
>TRBJ2-1|TRBV5-1|.|TRBD2
CASSLPGGGSYNEQFF
TGCGCCAGCAGCTTGCCCGGGGGGGGCTCCTACAATGAGCAGTTCTTC
>TRBJ1-3|TRBV18|.|TRBD1
CASSGTANTNSGNTIYF
TGTGCCAGCTCAGGGACAGCTAACACGAACTCTGGAAACACCATATATTTT
>TRBJ2-1|TRBV11-3|.|.
CASSSNDGGNEQFF
TGTGCCAGCAGCTCTAACGATGGCGGGAATGAGCAGTTCTTC
>TRBJ1-1|TRBV28|.|.
CASSLSRGPGNTEAFF
TGTGCCAGCAGTTTATCGCGGGGGCCGGGGAACACTGAAGCTTTCTTT
>TRBJ1-4|TRBV6-1|.|.
CASSALRGGYSATNEKLFF
TGTGCCAGCAGTGCCCTAAGAGGGGGTTACAGTGCAACTAATGAAAAACTGTTTTTT
>TRBJ1-1|TRBV30|.|.
CAWSNLNTEAFF
TGTGCCTGGAGCAATTTGAACACTGAAGCTTTCTTT
>TRBJ1-6|TRBV9|.|.
CASSADSSYNSPLHF
TGTGCCAGCAGCGCGGACAGCTCCTATAATTCACCCCTCCACTTT
>TRBJ1-3|TRBV5-6|.|.
CASSLDGAAGNTIYF
TGTGCCAGCAGCTTGGATGGGGCGGCTGGAAACACCATATATTTT
>TRBJ2-7|TRBV2|.|.
CASKAQLPSYEQYF
TGTGCCAGTAAAGCCCAACTCCCCTCCTACGAGCAGTACTTC
>TRBJ2-3|TRBV9|once|.
CASSPKKAGVTDTQYF
TGTGCCAGCAGCCCCAAGAAAGCCGGGGTCACAGATACGCAGTATTTT
>TRBJ1-2|TRBV5-6|.|.
CASSSAAGYGYTF
TGTGCCAGCAGCTCCGCCGCAGGCTATGGCTACACCTTC
>TRBJ1-1|TRBV27|.|.
CASRTRQDPEAFF
TGTGCCAGCAGAACCAGACAGGATCCCGAAGCTTTCTTT
>TRBJ1-4|TRBV4-2|.|TRBD1
CASSQSTGGREKLFF
TGTGCCAGCAGCCAATCCACAGGGGGCAGAGAAAAACTGTTTTTT
>TRBJ2-7|TRBV9|few|TRBD2
CASSVSSGGAYEQYF
TGTGCCAGCAGCGTATCTAGCGGGGGAGCCTACGAGCAGTACTTC
>TRBJ1-2|TRBV15|.|.
CATSRDWGRLGAYGYTF
TGTGCCACCAGCAGAGATTGGGGCCGACTGGGGGCGTATGGCTACACCTTC
>TRBJ2-7|TRBV19|.|TRBD1
CASSIGTGAEQYF
TGTGCCAGTAGTATTGGGACAGGGGCTGAGCAGTACTTC
>TRBJ1-2|TRBV27|.|TRBD1
CATLDRGRWGYTF
TGTGCCACCCTAGACAGGGGGCGTTGGGGCTACACCTTC
>TRBJ2-7|TRBV4-1|.|.
CASSQVQGYEQYF
TGCGCCAGCAGCCAAGTTCAGGGCTACGAGCAGTACTTC
>TRBJ2-1|TRBV7-2|.|TRBD2
CASSRTSGINNEQFF
TGTGCCAGCAGCCGGACTAGCGGGATTAACAATGAGCAGTTCTTC
>TRBJ1-5|TRBV2|.|.
CASSVSGGGRVGNQPQHF
TGTGCCAGCAGTGTATCGGGGGGCGGACGGGTCGGCAATCAGCCCCAGCATTTT
>TRBJ1-2|TRBV9|.|TRBD1
CASSVARDGQGNYGYTF
TGTGCCAGCAGCGTAGCTCGAGATGGACAGGGGAACTATGGCTACACCTTC
>TRBJ1-1|TRBV28|.|.
CASRLRDFEAFF
TGTGCCAGCCGACTCAGGGATTTTGAAGCTTTCTTT
>TRBJ2-1|TRBV6-1|.|TRBD2
CASSDPDGAGGFYNEQFF
TGTGCCAGCAGTGATCCAGACGGAGCGGGAGGGTTCTACAATGAGCAGTTCTTC
>TRBJ2-5|TRBV5-5|.|TRBD1
CASSQTTGGETQYF
TGTGCCAGCAGCCAAACCACAGGGGGAGAGACCCAGTACTTC
>TRBJ1-2|TRBV30|.|TRBD1
CAWTPRGRRGYTF
TGTGCCTGGACTCCCAGGGGGCGGCGTGGCTACACCTTC
>TRBJ2-1|TRBV6-4|.|TRBD2
CASSDGSGGDNEQFF
TGTGCCAGCAGTGACGGTAGCGGGGGGGACAATGAGCAGTTCTTC
>TRBJ1-6|TRBV2|once|TRBD1
CASRMTGGNSPLHF
TGTGCCAGCAGGATGACAGGGGGAAATTCACCCCTCCACTTT
>TRBJ2-5|TRBV14|.|.
CASSHGGAEETQYF
TGTGCCAGCAGCCATGGTGGGGCCGAAGAGACCCAGTACTTC
>TRBJ2-1|TRBV5-5|.|TRBD2
CASSPGLAGREQFF
TGTGCCAGCAGCCCGGGACTAGCGGGGAGGGAGCAGTTCTTC
>TRBJ2-2|TRBV2|.|TRBD2
CASTNLAGTGELFF
TGTGCCAGCACCAACCTAGCGGGGACCGGGGAGCTGTTTTTT
>TRBJ2-1|TRBV14|.|TRBD2
CASSQDRASGGVYNEQFF
TGTGCCAGCAGCCAAGATAGAGCGAGCGGGGGGGTTTACAATGAGCAGTTCTTC
>TRBJ2-5|TRBV5-1|.|TRBD1
CASSLYGQDGQTQYF
TGCGCCAGCAGCTTATACGGACAGGACGGACAGACCCAGTACTTC
>TRBJ2-7|TRBV14|.|.
CASSVTFSYEQYF
TGTGCCAGCAGCGTGACTTTCTCCTACGAGCAGTACTTC
>TRBJ1-3|TRBV7-6|.|.
CASSLEAGGGSGNTIYF
TGTGCCAGCAGCTTAGAGGCCGGGGGGGGCTCTGGAAACACCATATATTTT
>TRBJ1-2|TRBV19|.|TRBD1
CASSMLTGQGMDGYTF
TGTGCCAGTAGTATGCTTACGGGACAGGGGATGGATGGCTACACCTTC
>TRBJ2-5|TRBV19|.|.
CASSKPGGIETQYF
TGTGCCAGTAGTAAGCCCGGCGGGATAGAGACCCAGTACTTC
>TRBJ2-3|TRBV27|once|TRBD2
CASLMTSGRRNDTDTQYF
TGTGCCAGCCTCATGACTAGCGGCAGGAGAAATGACACAGATACGCAGTATTTT
>TRBJ1-1|TRBV5-4|.|.
CASSLEGQMGAFF
TGTGCCAGCAGCTTGGAAGGACAGATGGGAGCTTTCTTT
>TRBJ2-1|TRBV27|once|.
CASRGGSYNEQFF
TGTGCCAGCCGGGGTGGCTCCTACAATGAGCAGTTCTTC
>TRBJ1-1|TRBV6-1|.|.
CASRGGPVAEAFF
TGTGCCAGCAGGGGGGGGCCGGTGGCTGAAGCTTTCTTT
>TRBJ2-5|TRBV6-5|.|.
CASGRPGPTETQYF
TGTGCCAGCGGACGACCAGGGCCAACGGAGACCCAGTACTTC
>TRBJ2-3|TRBV6-1|.|TRBD2
CASSASSGGSDTQYF
TGTGCCAGCAGTGCGAGTAGCGGGGGCTCAGATACGCAGTATTTT
>TRBJ1-5|TRBV6-4|.|.
CASSEAGNQPQHF
TGTGCCAGCAGTGAGGCGGGCAATCAGCCCCAGCATTTT
>TRBJ2-2|TRBV12-5|.|TRBD1
CASGLVQGQGNTGELFF
TGTGCTAGTGGTTTGGTACAGGGACAGGGGAACACCGGGGAGCTGTTTTTT
>TRBJ1-4|TRBV15|.|.
CATSRGTGDRLFF
TGTGCCACCAGCAGAGGGACCGGGGATCGACTGTTTTTT